The sequence of this T cell receptor beta chain was determined in a study of brain T cells in children with intractable seizures. Study-wide results and caveats: Viral specificity was inferred only from CDR3 similarity; HCMV serostatus was unknown.

This clone was detected once. The antigen remains undetermined. The repertoire was sequenced with immunoSEQ multiplex PCR; TCRdb's copy has only in-frame clones and lacks some. The sample consists of 80,000 or so clones, 93% of them appearing once. Only cases whose brain tissue showed the highest T cell transcript signatures were sequenced. With V trimmed by 5 bases and J by 3 bases, 3 bases remained unmatched. Germline CDR1 is GTSNPN and CDR2 is SVGIG (reference sequence). The CDR3 sequence is 14 residues long. This TCR derives from a boy younger than two with tuberous sclerosis and intractable seizures. The V gene is TRBV30, the J gene TRBJ1-5; 11 bases align to TRBD1. Source: peripheral blood, taken at surgery. Here the CDR3 reads CAWGQGAYNQPQHF. DNA for the CDR3: TGTGCCTGGGGACAGGGGGCGTACAATCAGCCCCAGCATTTT.